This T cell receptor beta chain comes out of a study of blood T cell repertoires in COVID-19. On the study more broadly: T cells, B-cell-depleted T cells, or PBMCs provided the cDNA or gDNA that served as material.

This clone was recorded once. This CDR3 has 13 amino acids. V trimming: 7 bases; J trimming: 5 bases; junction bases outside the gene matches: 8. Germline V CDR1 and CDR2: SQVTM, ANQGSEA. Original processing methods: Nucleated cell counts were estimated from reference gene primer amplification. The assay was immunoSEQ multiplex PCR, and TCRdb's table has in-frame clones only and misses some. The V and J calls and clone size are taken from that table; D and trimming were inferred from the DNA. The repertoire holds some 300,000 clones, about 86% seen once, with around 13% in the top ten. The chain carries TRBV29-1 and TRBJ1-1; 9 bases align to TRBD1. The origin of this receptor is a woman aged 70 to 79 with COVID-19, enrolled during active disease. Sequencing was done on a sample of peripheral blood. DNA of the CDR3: TGCAGCGGCGCGGACAGGGGTGGAACTGAAGCTTTCTTT. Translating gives CSGADRGGTEAFF.